The sequence of this T cell receptor (beta chain) was determined in a study of cytomegalovirus exposure and HLA in healthy donors. Method: immunoSEQ multiplex PCR; TCRdb's copy keeps in-frame clones and lacks some. This table holds 55,000 to 65,000 clones, over 85% found once. Germline V gives CDR1 MDHEN, CDR2 SYDVKM. Deletions cut 8 bases from V and 0 bases from J, with 25 bases between. This CDR3 is 19 amino acids long. The sample taken for sequencing was PBMCs. The chain links TRBV28 to TRBJ2-2, with a weak D call TRBD1 (5 bases). This clonotype originated in a man aged 18 to 35 in good health and CMV-seronegative. The CDR3 is CASSWTRDRIFANTGELFF. DNA for the CDR3: TGTGCCAGCTCATGGACAAGAGATAGGATCTTCGCGAACACCGGGGAGCTGTTTTTT.